This entry lists 13 T cell receptor beta chains sequenced from one sample in a study of technical replicates of blood from several donors. The assay was immunoSEQ multiplex PCR, and TCRdb's table has in-frame clones only and misses some. The sample yields fewer than 100,000 clones, approximately 97% seen once. The source material was T cells isolated from PBMCs. These receptors all stem from a human donor in good health.

In DNA, the CDR3 is TGCGCCAGCAGCCAACTAGCGGGAGGTCTTATACAGTACGAGACCCAGTACTTC. It translates to CASSQLAGGLIQYETQYF. The chain employs TRBV4-3 and TRBJ2-5; the match to TRBD2 covers 11 bases. Germline V lookup: CDR1 LGHNA, CDR2 YSLEER. The CDR3 is 18 amino acids. V shed 2 bases, J shed 5 bases, and the junction held 13 bases outside the gene matches.

The chain joins TRBV2 to TRBJ1-1; D call uncertain. Germline V CDR1 and CDR2: SNHLY, FYNNEI. V gave up 2 bases and J gave up 11 bases, with 12 bases separating them. The CDR3 covers 12 residues. DNA of the CDR3: TGTGCCAGCAGTGAACGTCGGTGGGAGGCTTTCTTT. It is translated as CASSERRWEAFF.

The chain has TRBV4-1 and TRBJ2-2; maybe TRBD2 (6 bases). The CDR3 consists of 16 residues. Trimming left V 1 base short and J 3 bases short, with 12 bases between. The germline CDR1 and CDR2 sequences are MGHRA and YSYEKL. The DNA of the CDR3 is TGCGCCAGCAGCCAAGCAGCGGGCGAGGACACCGGGGAGCTGTTTTTT. Its translation: CASSQAAGEDTGELFF.

The chain links TRBV6-5 to TRBJ2-1, with D possibly being TRBD1 (6 bases). CDR3 length: 14 residues. The ends were cut back, 3 bases at V and 7 bases at J, with 13 bases in the middle. The germline CDR1 and CDR2 sequences are MNHEY and SVGAGI. The CDR3 loop reads CASSYRDRRNEQFF. The CDR3 DNA reads as TGTGCCAGCAGTTATCGCGACAGGCGGAATGAGCAGTTCTTC.

This chain links TRBV5-1 with TRBJ1-3, with 11 positions matching TRBD1. The CDR3 runs to 16 residues. The ends lost 0 bases at V and 4 bases at J; junction bases unmatched: 3. The germline V gene has CDR1 SGHRS and CDR2 YFSETQ. CDR3 sequence reads: CASSLDGQGAGNTIYF. The CDR3 DNA is TGCGCCAGCAGCTTGGATGGACAGGGGGCAGGAAACACCATATATTTT.

The rearrangement uses TRBV7-9 and TRBJ1-1; TRBD1 might be the D (5 bases). The germline V gene has CDR1 SEHNR and CDR2 FQNEAQ (reference sequence). CDR3 length: 14 residues. Trimming took 8 bases from V and 3 from J, leaving 16 bases between them. CDR3 sequence reads: CASSFFDRDTEAFF. The DNA of the CDR3 is TGTGCCAGCTCCTTCTTCGACAGAGACACTGAAGCTTTCTTT.

This clone was recorded once. The J gene is TRBJ2-5, the V gene TRBV4-2; no reliable D call. This CDR3 has 13 residues. Germline assignment: CDR1 LGHNA and CDR2 YNFKEQ. V was pared by 4 bases and J by 4 bases, with 10 bases between. The CDR3 DNA reads TGTGCCAGCAGCCTAATCGTTAGAGAGACCCAGTACTTC. This codes for CASSLIVRETQYF.

The chain has TRBV27 and TRBJ2-7; perhaps TRBD1 as D (5 bases). V was shortened by 5 bases and J by 0 bases, with 14 bases between the two germline ends. This CDR3 contains 15 residues. The germline gives CDR1 MNHEY, CDR2 SMNVEV (reference sequence). The DNA for the CDR3 is TGTGCCAGCAGTCCCCTACGACAGCACTCCTACGAGCAGTACTTC. Its protein product is CASSPLRQHSYEQYF.

V usage is TRBV20-1 and J usage is TRBJ2-2; D is unresolved. CDR3 size: 11 residues. CDR1 and CDR2 (germline): DFQATT, SNEGSKA (reference sequence). Trimming shortened V by 6 bases and J by 9 bases, and 11 bases separated the two germline ends. DNA of the CDR3: TGCAGTGCCCGAGATCTGAGGGAGCTGTTTTTT. Translating it yields CSARDLRELFF.

J is TRBJ2-7 and V is TRBV4-1, with 9 bases identical to TRBD1. Trimming took 0 bases from V and 3 from J; bases not matched to a gene: 6. The germline CDR1 and CDR2 sequences are MGHRA and YSYEKL. This CDR3 comprises 16 residues. CDR3 sequence: CASSQDRTGVGYEQYF. In nucleotides, the CDR3 is TGCGCCAGCAGCCAAGATAGGACAGGGGTGGGCTACGAGCAGTACTTC.

The chain combines TRBV6-5 with TRBJ1-1; 7 nucleotides agree with TRBD1. This CDR3 is built from 15 residues. With 3 bases clipped from V and 8 bases from J, the junction kept 12 bases outside the gene matches. The germline V gene encodes CDR1 MNHEY and CDR2 SVGAGI. DNA of the CDR3: TGTGCCAGCAGTTATGAGGGGGCCCGACGCGCAGAAGCTTTCTTT. Its protein is CASSYEGARRAEAFF.

The chain recombines TRBV25-1 with TRBJ1-1; 8 positions agree with TRBD1. Germline V CDR1 and CDR2: MGHDK, SYGVNS. The CDR3 covers 13 residues. V lost 4 bases and J lost 7; bases outside the gene matches: 5. Here the CDR3 DNA reads TGTGCCAGCAGTGGCACAGGGGGTCGTGAAGCTTTCTTT. Its translation: CASSGTGGREAFF. Variable domain in full (rest from reference TRBV25-1 and TRBJ1-1): EADIYQTPRYLVIGTGKKITLECSQTMGHDKMYWYQQDPGMELHLIHYSYGVNSTEKGDLSSESTVSRIRTEHFPLTLESARPSHTSQYLCASSGTGGREAFFGQGTRLTVV.

This chain joins TRBV7-9 and TRBJ2-7; weak D call: TRBD2 (5 bases). The CDR3 covers 14 residues. Germline values: CDR1 SEHNR, CDR2 FQNEAQ (reference sequence). The V gene lost 2 bases and the J gene lost 6 bases, with 14 bases spanning the gap. This CDR3 is CASSLSGLPSEQYF. The CDR3 nucleotides read TGTGCCAGCAGCTTAAGCGGATTACCTTCCGAGCAGTACTTC. Using reference TRBV7-9 and TRBJ2-7 for the parts outside the CDR3, the full variable domain is DTGVSQNPRHKITKRGQNVTFRCDPISEHNRLYWYRQTLGQGPEFLTYFQNEAQLEKSRLLSDRFSAERPKGSFSTLEIQRTEQGDSAMYLCASSLSGLPSEQYFGPGTRLTVT.